The 28 T cell receptor beta chains reported below all come from one sample, sequenced in a study of T cell repertoires in cytomegalovirus infection. In TCRdb, the reads were re-called with MiXCR into one record per CDR3 protein. The sample holds fewer than 1,000,000 distinct CDR3 sequences, roughly 30% seen once. For these TCRs, the target antigens are not known. The specimen was cultured CD8+ T cells from PBMCs, collected from culture after CMV antigen stimulation. The receptors were gathered from a human donor in good health (CMV status not recorded). Some clones in this sample may be carry-over from other donors' samples.

This clonotype was detected a few times. Relative to the germline gene, one junction end is altered; a read error may explain this. V gene TRBV7-7 combines with J gene TRBJ1-4; maybe TRBD1 (6 bases). Germline CDR1 SSHAT, CDR2 FNYEAQ (reference sequence). This CDR3 comprises 13 residues. For the CDR3, the DNA is TGTGCTAGCAGCTCCGGCAGGGGTGAAAAACTGTTTTTT. Its translation: CASSSGRGEKLFF.

This chain joins TRBV12-3 or TRBV12-4 and TRBJ2-2, with TRBD2 matching over 8 bases. This CDR3 spans 15 amino acids. V lost 7 bases and J lost 4; bases outside the gene matches: 8. The CDR3 protein is CASMDGGATTGELFF. The CDR3 bases are TGTGCCAGCATGGACGGGGGGGCGACCACCGGGGAGCTGTTTTTT.

This clonotype showed up just a few times. This chain links TRBV19 with TRBJ1-1, with 7 bases aligning to TRBD1. Germline V gene data show CDR1 as LNHDA and CDR2 as SQIVND (reference sequence). This CDR3 has 15 amino acids. The V gene end was trimmed by 6 bases and the J gene end by 0 bases; junction bases not matched to a gene: 7. Here the CDR3 reads CASSVIQGLNTEAFF. As DNA, the CDR3 is TGTGCCAGTAGCGTAATACAGGGGTTGAACACTGAAGCTTTCTTT.

The chain links TRBV6-2 or TRBV6-3 to TRBJ2-7; D not certain. The length of the CDR3 is 15 residues. CDR1 and CDR2 from the germline V gene are MNHEY and SVGEGT. The V gene lost 6 bases and the J gene lost 6 bases, with 21 bases spanning the gap. CDR3 DNA: TGTGCCAGCAGAGACCACCAATGGGCCGCTGGCGAGCAGTACTTC. Its translation: CASRDHQWAAGEQYF.

The rearrangement uses TRBV6-5 and TRBJ2-1; 11 positions match TRBD2. CDR1 and CDR2 (germline): MNHEY, SVGAGI. With V trimmed by 5 bases and J by 0 bases, 6 bases remained unmatched. This CDR3 is built from 17 residues. CDR3 nucleotide sequence: TGTGCCAGCAGTAGCCTAGCGGGGGGAAGCTCCTACAATGAGCAGTTCTTC. Translating gives CASSSLAGGSSYNEQFF.

This clonotype came up many times. The V call is TRBV7-9, the J call TRBJ2-7; 7 bases map to TRBD1. V dropped 6 bases and J dropped 4; count of bases not matched to a gene: 12. The CDR3 is made up of 15 amino acids. From germline, CDR1 is SEHNR and CDR2 FQNEAQ (reference sequence). The CDR3 is CASSSDRVVLYEQYF. In nucleotides, the CDR3 is TGTGCCAGCAGTTCTGACAGGGTAGTACTATACGAGCAGTACTTC.

The chain employs TRBV25-1 and TRBJ1-6, with TRBD1 matching 8 bases. V trimming: 4 bases; J trimming: 10 bases; junction bases outside the gene matches: 9. This CDR3 region has 15 residues. Germline CDR1 and CDR2: MGHDK and SYGVNS. The CDR3 protein is CASSAESGGRSPLHF. CDR3 DNA sequence: TGTGCCAGCAGTGCTGAATCAGGGGGCAGGTCACCCCTCCACTTT.

The chain recombines TRBV18 with TRBJ2-7; 9 bases fit TRBD1. With 5 bases clipped from V and 5 bases from J, the junction kept 4 bases outside the gene matches. Germline CDR1 is KGHSH and CDR2 is LQKENI. The CDR3 extends over 13 amino acids. The CDR3 bases are TGTGCCAGCTCATCCGGACAGGGGAACGAGCAGTACGTC. Translated, it gives CASSSGQGNEQYV.

This clonotype has a count of ten or more. The chain joins TRBV12-3 or TRBV12-4 to TRBJ1-2; 9 bases are a match to TRBD1. The CDR3 loop spans 17 amino acids. V was pared by 5 bases and J by 4 bases, with 14 bases of the junction left unmatched. The CDR3 protein is CASSPSSSGQGIYGYTF. CDR3 bases: TGTGCCAGCAGTCCGAGCTCGTCGGGACAGGGAATCTATGGCTACACCTTC.

The chain is built from TRBV7-9 and TRBJ2-7, with 11 positions matching TRBD2. In germline, CDR1 is SEHNR, CDR2 FQNEAQ (reference sequence). Trimming cost V 5 bases and J 0 bases; bases outside gene matches: 3. The length of the CDR3 is 15 residues. The CDR3 region has the DNA TGTGCCAGCAGCACAACTAGCGGGAGCTCCTACGAGCAGTACTTC. Encoded protein: CASSTTSGSSYEQYF.

This clonotype was detected a few times. The J gene is TRBJ1-4, the V gene TRBV19, with D perhaps TRBD1 (6 bases). The CDR3 loop spans 14 amino acids. Trimming removed 6 bases from V and 3 bases from J, with 11 bases in between. The germline V gene encodes CDR1 LNHDA and CDR2 SQIVND (reference sequence). The chain's CDR3 is CASRDRGANEKLFF. The DNA for the CDR3 is TGTGCCAGTAGAGATAGGGGGGCTAATGAAAAACTGTTTTTT.

The rearrangement joins TRBV7-6 to TRBJ2-7, with unresolved D. Germline loops: CDR1 SGHVS, CDR2 FNYEAQ. The CDR3 has 13 amino acids. V lost 4 bases, J lost 1 base, and 8 bases lay in between. The CDR3: CASSSTTSYEQYF. In DNA, the CDR3 is TGTGCCAGCAGCTCTACGACGTCCTACGAGCAGTACTTC.

J is TRBJ1-2 and V is TRBV5-3; 9 positions agree with TRBD1. TRBV5-3 is assigned to the ORF class and has an uncertain function. This CDR3 is 15 amino acids long. V shed 8 bases and J 4 bases; nucleotides not matched to a gene: 12. The CDR3 loop reads CASRSTGGEGYGYTF. The CDR3 DNA is TGTGCCAGCAGATCTACAGGGGGCGAAGGCTATGGCTACACCTTC.

In this sample, this clonotype turned up a few times. V and J are TRBV10-3 and TRBJ2-2; possible D gene TRBD2, 5 bases. CDR3 length: 16 amino acids. With 6 bases removed from V and 0 bases from J, the gap between germline ends came to 14 bases. Per the germline V gene, CDR1 is ENHRY and CDR2 is SYGVKD. CDR3 in DNA: TGTGCCATCAGACAGCAAGGGAGAGCGAACACCGGGGAGCTGTTTTTT. This codes for CAIRQQGRANTGELFF.

This clonotype was counted only a few times. The CDR3 coding sequence is TGTGCCAGTAGTGCCGGGCCCTGGAACACTGAAGCTTTCTTT. Encoded protein: CASSAGPWNTEAFF. The chain couples TRBV19 to TRBJ1-1, with unresolved D. CDR1 is LNHDA and CDR2 is SQIVND in the germline V gene (reference sequence). With 5 bases removed from V and 1 base from J, the gap between germline ends came to 11 bases. The CDR3 has 14 residues. Full variable domain (remainder filled in from reference TRBV19 and TRBJ1-1): DGGITQSPKYLFRKEGQNVTLSCEQNLNHDAMYWYRQDPGQGLRLIYYSQIVNDFQKGDIAEGYSVSREKKESFPLTVTSAQKNPTAFYLCASSAGPWNTEAFFGQGTRLTVV.

This chain links TRBV7-2 with TRBJ2-3; 7 bases are shared with TRBD2. Losses at the gene ends were 5 bases for V and 0 bases for J; bases not matched to a gene: 5. Germline V gene data show CDR1 as SGHTA and CDR2 as FQGNSA. This CDR3 spans 15 amino acids. CDR3 sequence (DNA): TGTGCCAGCAGCACCGGACTAGGAAGCACAGATACGCAGTATTTT. Translating gives CASSTGLGSTDTQYF.

The CDR3 DNA sequence: TGTGCCAGCAGCCCCCTGGAAGGGGGGAATGAGCAGTTCTTC. This encodes CASSPLEGGNEQFF. This chain links TRBV11-2 with TRBJ2-1; D might be TRBD1 or TRBD2, each matching 6 bases. Germline assignment: CDR1 SGHAT and CDR2 FQNNGV. CDR3 length: 14 amino acids. V gave up 5 bases and J gave up 7 bases, with 15 bases separating them.

Details on this clonotype: A read error may produce the germline difference seen at one junction end. V and J are TRBV7-9 and TRBJ1-1; D is uncertain. Germline V gene data show CDR1 as SEHNR and CDR2 as FQNEAQ (reference sequence). CDR3 size: 13 residues. CDR3 residues: CASVSLGNAEAFF. CDR3 bases: TGTGCCAGCGTCTCTCTTGGGAACGCTGAAGCTTTCTTT.

This clonotype was counted only a few times. This rearrangement joins TRBV20-1 to TRBJ2-7, with 8 bases lining up with TRBD1. This CDR3 has 13 residues. J gave up 2 bases and V 6 bases, and 6 bases lay outside the gene matches. Germline V gene lookup returns CDR1 DFQATT and CDR2 SNEGSKA (reference sequence). The CDR3 sequence: CSARGLQAYEQYV. The CDR3 DNA reads TGCAGTGCCAGGGGGCTTCAGGCCTACGAGCAGTACGTC.

V usage is TRBV19 and J usage is TRBJ1-1, with 8 positions matching TRBD1. Losses at the gene ends were 2 bases for V and 5 bases for J; bases not matched to a gene: 16. Germline CDR1 and CDR2: LNHDA and SQIVND (reference sequence). This CDR3 spans 18 amino acids. The CDR3 bases are TGTGCCAGTAGTATATTTGGAGACAGGGGCCTGCTGGGTACTGAAGCTTTCTTT. This sequence encodes CASSIFGDRGLLGTEAFF.

This clonotype was found many times. This chain links TRBV27 with TRBJ1-5; a weak D match, TRBD1 (6 bases). The CDR3 has 14 amino acids. V gave up 6 bases and J gave up 6 bases, with 15 bases separating them. Germline CDR1 and CDR2: MNHEY and SMNVEV (reference sequence). The CDR3, as DNA: TGTGCCAGCAGCTTGGAGGGGGGAAGTCAGCCCCAGCATTTT. As protein: CASSLEGGSQPQHF.

This clonotype was counted only a few times. The chain links TRBV28 to TRBJ1-2; D gene unclear. V lost 6 bases, J lost 4 bases, and 12 bases lay in between. CDR3 length: 13 amino acids. The germline V gene encodes CDR1 MDHEN and CDR2 SYDVKM. The CDR3 region has the DNA TGTGCCAGCAGCTCCCGGGATCGCTATGGCTACACCTTC. Its protein is CASSSRDRYGYTF.

This clonotype was picked up many times. The chain carries TRBV12-3 or TRBV12-4 and TRBJ1-5, with a tentative D call TRBD1 (6 bases). Trimming removed 7 bases from V and 5 bases from J, with 15 bases in between. The CDR3 is 14 amino acids. The CDR3 sequence: CASTYRELHQPQHF. CDR3 DNA: TGTGCCAGCACCTACAGGGAATTGCATCAGCCCCAGCATTTT.

The rearrangement uses TRBV4-3 and TRBJ1-2; 8 nucleotides agree with TRBD1. The J segment lost 4 bases and the V segment lost 3 bases, leaving 4 bases of the junction unmatched. Germline loops: CDR1 LGHNA, CDR2 YSLEER. The CDR3 sequence is 14 residues long. The CDR3 region has the DNA TGCGCCAGCAGCCATCAAGGACAGGGCTATGGCTACACCTTC. Residues: CASSHQGQGYGYTF.

This chain connects TRBV13 to TRBJ1-1; tentative D call: TRBD1 (6 bases). Germline values: CDR1 PRHDT, CDR2 FYEKMQ (reference sequence). Trimming took 8 bases from V and 0 from J, leaving 19 bases between them. This CDR3 comprises 16 residues. The CDR3 nucleotides are TGTGCCAGCCTGGGGGCAGGCGCCCTAGTGAACACTGAAGCTTTCTTT. This sequence encodes CASLGAGALVNTEAFF.

This clonotype was seen many times. The V and J genes are TRBV7-2 and TRBJ1-1; D remains unclear. The CDR3 consists of 16 residues. The ends were cut back, 2 bases at V and 3 bases at J, with 16 bases in the middle. The V gene's germline CDR1 is SGHTA and CDR2 FQGNSA. CDR3 nucleotide sequence: TGTGCCAGCAGCTTAAAGTCCCGAAGGACCTACACTGAAGCTTTCTTT. Encoded protein: CASSLKSRRTYTEAFF. The whole variable domain, filled in from reference TRBV7-2 and TRBJ1-1, reads GAGVSQSPSNKVTEKGKDVELRCDPISGHTALYWYRQSLGQGLEFLIYFQGNSAPDKSGLPSDRFSAERTGGSVSTLTIQRTQQEDSAVYLCASSLKSRRTYTEAFFGQGTRLTVV.

Points on this clonotype: A much larger clone differs from this one at a single base, so this may be a read error. The gene calls are TRBV7-8 and TRBJ1-5; D is unresolved. The CDR3 runs to 13 residues. In germline, CDR1 is SGHVS, CDR2 FQNEAQ. CDR3 protein: CTSDRVGSQPQHF. In DNA, the CDR3 is TGTACCAGCGATAGGGTGGGGAGCCAGCCCCAGCATTTT.

This clonotype was observed a few times. The V gene is TRBV6-1, the J gene TRBJ2-4; no definite D call. From germline, CDR1 is MNHNS and CDR2 SASEGT. The CDR3 covers 11 residues. The V gene lost 8 bases and the J gene lost 6 bases, with 8 bases spanning the gap. The CDR3 reads CASAETNIQYF. In nucleotides, the CDR3 is TGTGCCAGCGCGGAGACAAACATTCAGTACTTC.